Below are 18 T cell receptor beta chains sequenced from a single sample in a study of Graves' ophthalmopathy and Graves' hyperthyroidism. As the template, RNA transcripts were used to amplify TCR beta CDR3 regions. HTBI-primed RT-PCR formed the first round, and a multiplex PCR formed the second. TCRdb ran MiXCR on the multiplex PCR reads and lists one entry per CDR3 protein. The sample includes around 600,000 distinct CDR3 sequences, more than 40% of them seen just once. The sequencing sample was made of peripheral blood. All receptors derive from an adult man with Graves' ophthalmopathy.

V usage is TRBV5-1 and J usage is TRBJ2-2; 7 bases are shared with TRBD1. This CDR3 contains 15 residues. In germline, CDR1 is SGHRS, CDR2 YFSETQ. V was clipped by 2 bases and J by 4 bases; unmatched bases: 5. CDR3 amino acids: CASSLGTEGTGELFF. In DNA, the CDR3 is TGCGCCAGCAGCTTAGGGACAGAGGGCACCGGGGAGCTGTTTTTT.

The chain combines TRBV2 with TRBJ2-3, with 13 nucleotides matching TRBD2. The V gene's germline CDR1 is SNHLY and CDR2 FYNNEI. The CDR3 covers 14 residues. With 6 bases clipped from V and 4 bases from J, the junction kept 1 base outside the gene matches. CDR3 loop: CASRGLAGPDTQYF. The CDR3 DNA reads TGTGCCAGCAGGGGACTAGCGGGGCCAGATACGCAGTATTTT.

This clonotype was seen repeatedly, ten times or more. The chain is built from TRBV14 and TRBJ1-2; 8 positions agree with TRBD1. J was trimmed by 7 bases and V by 1 base; bases with no gene match: 11. Germline V gene sequence: CDR1 SGHDN, CDR2 FVKESK. The CDR3 spans 16 residues. Here the CDR3 reads CASSQALGQGARGYTF. CDR3 bases: TGTGCCAGCAGCCAAGCCCTCGGGCAGGGGGCTCGTGGCTACACCTTC.

The chain is built from TRBV29-1 and TRBJ2-7; a possible D gene is TRBD1 (5 bases). Between the trimmed V and J ends, which lost 1 base and 2 bases, there was a span of 12 bases. The CDR3 is 14 residues long. The germline CDR1 and CDR2 sequences are SQVTM and ANQGSEA. CDR3 in amino acids: CSVEVGRVTYEQYF. The CDR3 DNA reads TGCAGCGTTGAAGTCGGCAGGGTGACCTACGAGCAGTACTTC.

A few counts support this clonotype. The J gene is TRBJ1-3, the V gene TRBV5-6, with D perhaps TRBD1 (5 bases). This CDR3 has 18 amino acids. Germline V gene lookup returns CDR1 SGHDT and CDR2 YYEEEE. V lost 0 bases, J lost 0 bases, and 16 bases lay in between. The CDR3 DNA is TGTGCCAGCAGCTTGGGCCCCCACAGGTGGAGCTCTGGAAACACCATATATTTT. It encodes CASSLGPHRWSSGNTIYF.

In the case of this clonotype: This could be a read error, since a much larger clone is one nucleotide away. V is TRBV2 and J is TRBJ1-5, with TRBD1 as a possible D gene (5 bases). V was cut by 6 bases and J by 0 bases, with 12 bases left in between. The germline V gene has CDR1 SNHLY and CDR2 FYNNEI. CDR3 length: 15 amino acids. CDR3 residues: CASSLGAYSNQPQHF. The DNA of the CDR3 is TGTGCCAGCAGCCTTGGGGCCTATAGCAATCAGCCCCAGCATTTT.

This clonotype was recorded many times. The chain has TRBV20-1 and TRBJ2-5, with 10 bases identical to TRBD2. The CDR3 runs 15 residues. Germline loops: CDR1 DFQATT, CDR2 SNEGSKA (reference sequence). The J segment lost 2 bases and the V segment lost 2 bases, leaving 5 bases of the junction unmatched. In nucleotides, the CDR3 is TGCAGTGCTAGACAAGCGGGAGGGCTTCAAGAGACCCAGTACTTC. As protein: CSARQAGGLQETQYF.

V is TRBV10-3 and J is TRBJ2-6; D not resolved. The CDR3 loop spans 19 amino acids. Per the germline V gene, CDR1 is ENHRY and CDR2 is SYGVKD. Trimming stripped 3 bases from V and 3 bases from J, with 21 bases between. DNA of the CDR3: TGTGCCATCAGTGACACCAGTGATTCGGCAACTGATGGGGCCAACGTCCTGACTTTC. Its protein is CAISDTSDSATDGANVLTF.

The rearrangement uses TRBV6-6 and TRBJ2-7; D is perhaps TRBD1 (6 bases). Between the trimmed V and J ends, which lost 0 bases and 5 bases, there was a span of 8 bases. This CDR3 is built from 13 residues. The V gene's germline CDR1 is MNHNY and CDR2 SVGAGI (reference sequence). CDR3 in DNA: TGTGCCAGCAGTTACTCAAGGGGGAACGAGCAGTACTTC. Translating it yields CASSYSRGNEQYF.

This clonotype showed up many times. The chain is built from TRBV20-1 and TRBJ1-5, with no clear D. CDR1 and CDR2 (germline): DFQATT, SNEGSKA (reference sequence). The CDR3 loop spans 13 amino acids. V gave up 1 base and J gave up 7 bases, with 11 bases separating them. In nucleotides, the CDR3 is TGCAGTGCTAGAGCGCAGGTCCACCAGCCCCAGCATTTT. Residues: CSARAQVHQPQHF.

This clonotype was counted at least ten times. The chain carries TRBV11-2 and TRBJ2-2; D is uncertain. In germline, CDR1 is SGHAT, CDR2 FQNNGV. V gave up 5 bases and J gave up 0 bases, with 13 bases separating them. This CDR3 comprises 16 residues. This CDR3 reads CASSLTRRSNTGELFF. The CDR3 DNA sequence: TGTGCCAGCAGCCTGACAAGGCGGTCGAACACCGGGGAGCTGTTTTTT.

This clonotype showed up just a few times. The chain employs TRBV11-2 and TRBJ1-5; D may be TRBD1 (5 bases). There are 17 residues in the CDR3. The V and J ends lost 4 bases and 0 bases respectively, with 16 bases between them. Germline V gene sequence: CDR1 SGHAT, CDR2 FQNNGV. DNA for the CDR3: TGTGCCAGCAGCTCCTCCGGGGCCTCATATAGCAATCAGCCCCAGCATTTT. It yields the protein CASSSSGASYSNQPQHF.

This clonotype was counted at least ten times. The chain links TRBV10-3 to TRBJ2-6; D ambiguous. V was clipped by 10 bases and J by 0 bases, with 13 bases between them. This CDR3 has 15 residues. Per germline, CDR1 ENHRY and CDR2 SYGVKD. The CDR3 here is CASNHPRSGANVLTF. The CDR3 DNA reads as TGTGCCAGCAACCACCCGCGCTCTGGGGCCAACGTCCTGACTTTC.

This clonotype was recorded at least ten times. This chain connects TRBV2 to TRBJ2-2, with no clear D. This CDR3 region has 15 residues. From germline, CDR1 is SNHLY and CDR2 FYNNEI. Trimming pared 7 bases from V and 5 bases from J, leaving 17 bases between. CDR3 sequence reads: CASKPIPARTGELFF. CDR3 in DNA: TGTGCCAGCAAGCCGATACCCGCGCGGACCGGGGAGCTGTTTTTT.

The chain carries TRBV29-1 and TRBJ1-5; 10 bases fit TRBD1. Germline CDR1 and CDR2: SQVTM and ANQGSEA. Trimming removed 6 bases from V and 1 base from J; junction bases left unmatched: 9. CDR3 length equals 16 residues. The chain's CDR3 is CSVAPRDRGSNQPQHF. CDR3 sequence (DNA): TGCAGCGTAGCCCCCCGGGACAGGGGAAGCAATCAGCCCCAGCATTTT.

V and J are TRBV7-9 and TRBJ2-7; D gene uncertain. Germline CDR1 and CDR2: SEHNR and FQNEAQ (reference sequence). This CDR3 region has 12 residues. V lost 5 bases, J lost 4 bases, and 9 bases lay in between. The CDR3, as DNA: TGTGCCAGCAGCGTGACACCATACGAGCAGTACTTC. Protein product: CASSVTPYEQYF.

The gene calls are TRBV7-3 and TRBJ2-5, with 7 bases identical to TRBD1. Germline trimming cut 1 base from V and 2 bases from J; bases unmatched to any gene: 10. The germline CDR1 and CDR2 sequences are SGHTA and FQGTGA. The CDR3 loop spans 17 amino acids. The CDR3 nucleotides are TGTGCCAGCAGCTTAAATGGTGGGAAGGGGGCTCAAGAGACCCAGTACTTC. Protein product: CASSLNGGKGAQETQYF.

This clonotype was detected ten times or more. The rearrangement joins TRBV11-2 to TRBJ2-7; the D is unclear. Germline values: CDR1 SGHAT, CDR2 FQNNGV. Trimming left V 3 bases short and J 3 bases short, with 12 bases between. This CDR3 is built from 14 residues. The CDR3 DNA sequence: TGTGCCAGCAGCTTGGGCTCCTGGGACTACGAGCAGTACTTC. Amino acids: CASSLGSWDYEQYF. The full variable domain, completed using reference TRBV11-2 and TRBJ2-7, is EAGVAQSPRYKIIEKRQSVAFWCNPISGHATLYWYQQILGQGPKLLIQFQNNGVVDDSQLPKDRFSAERLKGVDSTLKIQPAKLEDSAVYLCASSLGSWDYEQYFGPGTRLTVT.